This T cell receptor (beta chain) was captured by sequencing in a study of CD8+CD57+ T cells in acquired aplastic anemia. Genomic DNA templated the TCR beta VDJ and CDR3 profiling. TCRdb ran MiXCR on the reads and lists one entry per CDR3 protein. Of about 150,000 distinct CDR3 sequences in the sample, about 48% are singletons; the top ten hold approximately 12%. Study-level results: Patients and controls shared twenty-nine CD8+ CDR3 sequences.

Individuals selected for sequencing had exhibited CD8+CD57+ cell expansion on flow cytometry. Points on this clonotype: The target antigen is unknown.

The sequence came from a human donor with aplastic anemia. The sequenced sample consisted of sorted CD4+, CD8+, or CD8+CD57+ T cells (not recorded which) from PBMCs.

The chain's CDR3 is CATSREGTGGASYGYTF. The CDR3 nucleotides read TGTGCCACCAGCAGAGAAGGGACAGGGGGGGCAAGCTATGGCTACACCTTC. The rearrangement links TRBV15 to TRBJ1-2, with 11 bases identical to TRBD1. Germline V CDR1 and CDR2: LNHNV, YYDKDF (reference sequence). V shed 0 bases and J 4 bases; nucleotides not matched to a gene: 7. The CDR3 is 17 residues long.